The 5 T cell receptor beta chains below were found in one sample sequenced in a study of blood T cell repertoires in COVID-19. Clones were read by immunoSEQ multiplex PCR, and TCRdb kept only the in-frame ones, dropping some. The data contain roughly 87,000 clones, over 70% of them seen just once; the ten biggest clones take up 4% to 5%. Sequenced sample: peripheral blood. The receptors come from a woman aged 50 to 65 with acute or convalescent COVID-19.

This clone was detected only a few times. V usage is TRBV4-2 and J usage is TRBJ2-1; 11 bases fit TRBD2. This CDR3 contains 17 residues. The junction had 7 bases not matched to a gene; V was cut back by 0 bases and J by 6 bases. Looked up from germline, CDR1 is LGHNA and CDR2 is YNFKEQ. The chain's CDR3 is CASSQDLGTSGINEQFF. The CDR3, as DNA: TGTGCCAGCAGCCAAGATCTGGGGACTAGCGGCATCAATGAGCAGTTCTTC.

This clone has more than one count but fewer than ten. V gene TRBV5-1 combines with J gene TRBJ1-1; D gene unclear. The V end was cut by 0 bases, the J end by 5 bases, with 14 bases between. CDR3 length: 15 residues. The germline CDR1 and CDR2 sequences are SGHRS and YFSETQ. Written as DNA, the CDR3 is TGCGCCAGCAGCTTGGTTCCAGGTTCGGGGACTGAAGCTTTCTTT. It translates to CASSLVPGSGTEAFF.

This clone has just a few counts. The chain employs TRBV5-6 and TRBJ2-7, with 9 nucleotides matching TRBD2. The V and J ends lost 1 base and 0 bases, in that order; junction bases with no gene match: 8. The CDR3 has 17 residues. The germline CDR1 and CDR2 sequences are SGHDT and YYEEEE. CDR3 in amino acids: CASSLRLAGMSSYEQYF. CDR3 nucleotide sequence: TGTGCCAGCAGCTTGAGGCTAGCGGGGATGAGCTCCTACGAGCAGTACTTC.

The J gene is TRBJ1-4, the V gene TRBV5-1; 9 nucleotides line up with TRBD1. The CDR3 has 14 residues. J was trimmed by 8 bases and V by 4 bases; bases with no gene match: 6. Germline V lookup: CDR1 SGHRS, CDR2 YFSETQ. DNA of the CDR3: TGCGCCAGCAGCACGGGACAGGGAGGGGAAAAACTGTTTTTT. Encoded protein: CASSTGQGGEKLFF.

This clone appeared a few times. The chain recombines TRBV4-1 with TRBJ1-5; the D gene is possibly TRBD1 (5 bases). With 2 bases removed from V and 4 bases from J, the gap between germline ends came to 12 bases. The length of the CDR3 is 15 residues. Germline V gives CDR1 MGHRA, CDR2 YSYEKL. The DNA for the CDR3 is TGCGCCAGCAGCCAAATATACCAGGGAAATCAGCCCCAGCATTTT. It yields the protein CASSQIYQGNQPQHF.